Below, one TCR beta chain is given with its context. Its antigen is unidentified. Germline V lookup: CDR1 GTSNPN, CDR2 SVGIG (reference sequence). Trimming cost V 2 bases and J 1 base; bases outside gene matches: 10. The CDR3 loop spans 16 amino acids. This record comes from a study of CD8+ T cells in alopecia areata. Across the whole study: Treated patients' severity was scored by percentage of affected scalp area.

Study-level findings and limits: Normal-skin resident alphabeta T cells also appear among scalp sample sequences. Possibly because of HLA-related factors, TCR sharing was less clear across patients than in mice.

In each case, RNA was isolated and then reverse transcribed into cDNA as the sequencing template. The method was immunoSEQ multiplex PCR; TCRdb's version includes in-frame clones alone and lacks a portion of them. Of about 190,000 clones listed, approximately 60% are singletons. Treatment reported: oral pan-JAK inhibitor, 5-10 mg twice daily. V is TRBV30 and J is TRBJ1-1; 7 positions match TRBD1. The source of this sequence is a human donor with alopecia areata. Sequencing was performed on CD4+ T cells sorted from blood, taken at week 4, from a patient treated with tofacitinib. The CDR3 protein is CAWSSLARQGNTEAFF. The CDR3, as DNA: TGTGCCTGGAGTTCGCTCGCCAGACAGGGGAACACTGAAGCTTTCTTT.